Listed below are T cell receptor beta chains from one sample, sequenced in a study of blood T cell repertoires in COVID-19. Clones were sequenced by immunoSEQ multiplex PCR, and TCRdb holds only the in-frame ones, with some missing. In the table there are hundreds of thousands of clones, more than 75% of which are singletons. Sequencing used peripheral blood. These receptors came from a woman between 25 and 40 years old who had recovered from COVID-19. Each CDR3 is given with its conserved first and last residue. The D gene is left open where the match is weak. Clone size, where shown, is once, few, many, or a class for clones that have expanded.

v_call	d_call	clone_size	j_call	cdr3_aa	cdr3_nt
TRBV5-6	.	.	TRBJ2-5	CASGTGEVEETQYF	TGTGCCAGCGGTACGGGGGAGGTGGAAGAGACCCAGTACTTC
TRBV10-3	.	once	TRBJ1-4	CAIRGGATNEKLFF	TGTGCCATCAGGGGAGGGGCTACTAATGAAAAACTGTTTTTT
TRBV5-5	.	.	TRBJ1-5	CASSPGHYSNQPQHF	TGTGCCAGCAGCCCTGGACACTATAGCAATCAGCCCCAGCATTTT
TRBV19	.	.	TRBJ2-7	CASSIGAGPYEQYF	TGTGCCAGTAGTATAGGGGCAGGTCCCTACGAGCAGTACTTC
TRBV30	.	.	TRBJ1-6	CAWMRRGGNSPLHF	TGTGCCTGGATGAGACGAGGAGGTAATTCACCCCTCCACTTT
TRBV5-6	.	.	TRBJ2-1	CASSLALVSEQFF	TGTGCCAGCAGCTTGGCCCTAGTTAGTGAGCAGTTCTTC
TRBV19	.	.	TRBJ2-3	CASTGSISTDTQYF	TGTGCCAGTACGGGATCGATAAGTACAGATACGCAGTATTTT
TRBV4-1	.	.	TRBJ1-5	CASSQEARNQPQHF	TGCGCCAGCAGCCAAGAGGCTAGGAATCAGCCCCAGCATTTT
TRBV9	.	.	TRBJ2-7	CASSVDIRYEQYF	TGTGCCAGCAGCGTAGATATCCGCTACGAGCAGTACTTC
TRBV9	.	.	TRBJ1-5	CASSVAWIGRLISNQPQHF	TGTGCCAGCAGCGTAGCTTGGATTGGCAGACTGATTAGCAATCAGCCCCAGCATTTT
TRBV28	.	.	TRBJ2-1	CASSLSYGQDEQFF	TGTGCCAGCAGTTTATCCTACGGCCAGGATGAGCAGTTCTTC
TRBV3-1/TRBV3-2	TRBD1	.	TRBJ1-2	CASSQGTGNGYTF	TGTGCCAGCAGCCAAGGGACAGGGAATGGCTACACCTTC
TRBV14	TRBD1	.	TRBJ2-5	CASSQVGPGGWRETQYF	TGTGCCAGCAGCCAAGTCGGTCCAGGGGGCTGGAGGGAGACCCAGTACTTC
TRBV6-2/TRBV6-3	.	few	TRBJ1-1	CASSSRENTEAFF	TGTGCCAGCAGTTCCCGGGAGAACACTGAAGCTTTCTTT
TRBV6-6	TRBD1	.	TRBJ2-1	CASSAWTGEWNEQFF	TGTGCCAGCAGTGCCTGGACAGGGGAATGGAATGAGCAGTTCTTC
TRBV10-2	.	.	TRBJ1-1	CASSTGTWERNTEAFF	TGCGCCAGCAGTACAGGGACCTGGGAACGGAACACTGAAGCTTTCTTT
TRBV15	TRBD1	.	TRBJ2-6	CATSRTGPSGANVLTF	TGTGCCACCAGCAGGACAGGGCCCTCTGGGGCCAACGTCCTGACTTTC
TRBV4-1	TRBD1	once	TRBJ2-7	CASSHQGAYEQYF	TGCGCCAGCAGCCATCAGGGGGCCTACGAGCAGTACTTC
TRBV10-3	.	.	TRBJ1-2	CAISESGRADGYTF	TGTGCCATCAGTGAGTCCGGCAGGGCGGATGGCTACACCTTC
TRBV4-1	TRBD1	.	TRBJ1-1	CASSVGTGMNTEAFF	TGCGCCAGCAGCGTGGGGACAGGGATGAACACTGAAGCTTTCTTT
TRBV6-5	TRBD1	.	TRBJ2-1	CASSYSRTGLNEQFF	TGTGCCAGCAGTTACTCTAGGACAGGGCTAAATGAGCAGTTCTTC
TRBV7-3	TRBD2	few	TRBJ2-2	CASSRTSDGELFF	TGTGCCAGCAGCCGGACTAGCGATGGGGAGCTGTTTTTT
TRBV19	TRBD1	once	TRBJ1-6	CASRPDRAANSPLHF	TGTGCCAGTAGACCGGACAGGGCGGCTAATTCACCCCTCCACTTT
TRBV6-4	TRBD2	.	TRBJ2-1	CASSDSTSGGANEQFF	TGTGCCAGCAGTGACTCGACTAGCGGGGGGGCCAATGAGCAGTTCTTC
TRBV18	TRBD2	once	TRBJ2-3	CASSPGLAGISTDTQYF	TGTGCCAGCTCACCCGGACTAGCGGGGATAAGCACAGATACGCAGTATTTT
TRBV29-1	.	once	TRBJ2-7	CSVLPQGIGYEQYF	TGCAGCGTTCTCCCGCAGGGTATTGGGTACGAGCAGTACTTC
TRBV7-3	.	.	TRBJ2-6	CASSLMAPSSGANVLTF	TGTGCCAGCAGCTTAATGGCCCCTTCCTCTGGGGCCAACGTCCTGACTTTC
TRBV6-2/TRBV6-3	.	.	TRBJ1-6	CASSPARQFDGPLHF	TGTGCCAGCAGCCCCGCGAGGCAGTTCGATGGACCCCTCCACTTT
TRBV5-1	TRBD2	.	TRBJ2-1	CASRDPTSGRAWEKFF	TGCGCCAGCAGGGACCCGACTAGCGGGAGGGCCTGGGAGAAGTTCTTC
TRBV4-1	.	.	TRBJ1-2	CASSQDTGDYGYTF	TGCGCCAGCAGCCAAGATACAGGTGACTATGGCTACACCTTC
TRBV27	TRBD1	.	TRBJ2-3	CASSITGDRTDTQYF	TGTGCCAGCAGTATAACAGGGGATCGCACAGATACGCAGTATTTT
TRBV30	.	.	TRBJ1-4	CAWSHGYGDEKLFF	TGTGCCTGGAGTCACGGATATGGAGATGAAAAACTGTTTTTT
TRBV6-5	TRBD1	.	TRBJ1-5	CASSSGQGRDQPQHF	TGTGCCAGCAGTTCGGGACAGGGACGGGATCAGCCCCAGCATTTT
TRBV19	.	.	TRBJ1-5	CASSIGNRLGQPQHF	TGTGCCAGTAGTATAGGTAACCGACTTGGACAGCCCCAGCATTTT
TRBV7-2	TRBD2	.	TRBJ2-2	CASSLGVAGNTGELFF	TGTGCCAGCAGCTTAGGGGTAGCGGGAAACACCGGGGAGCTGTTTTTT